This T cell receptor (beta chain) was retrieved from a study of OX40 agonist ivuxolimab in advanced cancers. Regarding the study as a whole: Both CD4+ and CD8+ T cell populations in blood had undergone clonal expansion by week 6 at 0.1 to 3.0 mg/kg. Antigen targets of the expanded peripheral T cells went undetermined.

With 2 bases removed from V and 4 bases from J, the gap between germline ends came to 9 bases. This CDR3 contains 14 residues. Germline V CDR1 and CDR2: MRHNA, SNTAGT. The method was immunoSEQ multiplex PCR; TCRdb's version includes in-frame clones alone and lacks a portion of them. The data hold 71,000 or so clones, with 80% observed a single time. The timepoints at which blood was sampled were baseline, cycle 4 day 1, and cycle 7 day 1. Only a few counts were recorded for this clone. Its target is unknown. The rearrangement links TRBV6-4 to TRBJ2-1; D is ambiguous. The source is an adult with an advanced solid tumor such as melanoma, head and neck, liver or kidney cancer. This sample comprised CD4+ or CD8+ T cells sorted from blood, obtained in a trial of the OX40 agonist ivuxolimab. CDR3 region: CASSDGNRYNEQFF. For the CDR3, the DNA is TGTGCCAGCAGTGACGGTAACCGGTACAATGAGCAGTTCTTC.